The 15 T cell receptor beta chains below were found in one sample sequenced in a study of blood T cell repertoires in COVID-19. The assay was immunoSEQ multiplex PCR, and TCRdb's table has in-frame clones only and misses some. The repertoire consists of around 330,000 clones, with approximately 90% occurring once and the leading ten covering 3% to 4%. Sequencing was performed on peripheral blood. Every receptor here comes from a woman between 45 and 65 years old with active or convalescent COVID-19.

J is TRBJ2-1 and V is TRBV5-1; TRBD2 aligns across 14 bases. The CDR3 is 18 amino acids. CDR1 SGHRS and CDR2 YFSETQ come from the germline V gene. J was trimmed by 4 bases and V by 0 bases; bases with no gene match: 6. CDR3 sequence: CASSLDGLAGGGYNEQFF. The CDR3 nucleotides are TGCGCCAGCAGCTTGGACGGACTAGCGGGAGGAGGATACAATGAGCAGTTCTTC. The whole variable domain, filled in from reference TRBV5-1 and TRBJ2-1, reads KAGVTQTPRYLIKTRGQQVTLSCSPISGHRSVSWYQQTPGQGLQFLFEYFSETQRNKGNFPGRFSGRQFSNSRSEMNVSTLELGDSALYLCASSLDGLAGGGYNEQFFGPGTRLTVL.

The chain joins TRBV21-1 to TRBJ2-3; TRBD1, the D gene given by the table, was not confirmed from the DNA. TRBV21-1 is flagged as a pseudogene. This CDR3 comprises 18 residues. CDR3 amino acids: CASSKSVASRGKTDTQYF. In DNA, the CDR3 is TGTGCCAGCAGCAAATCGGTGGCAAGCAGGGGGAAGACAGATACGCAGTATTTT.

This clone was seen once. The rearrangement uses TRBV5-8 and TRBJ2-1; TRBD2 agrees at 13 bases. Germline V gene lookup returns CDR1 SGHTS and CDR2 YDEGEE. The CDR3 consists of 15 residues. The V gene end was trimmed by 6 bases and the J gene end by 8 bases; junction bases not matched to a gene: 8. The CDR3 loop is CASTFGTSGIDEQFF. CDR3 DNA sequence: TGTGCCAGCACCTTCGGGACTAGCGGGATCGATGAGCAGTTCTTC. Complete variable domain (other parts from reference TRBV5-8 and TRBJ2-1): EAGVTQSPTHLIKTRGQQATLRCSPISGHTSVYWYQQALGLGLQFLLWYDEGEERNRGNFPPRFSGRQFPNYSSELNVNALELEDSALYLCASTFGTSGIDEQFFGPGTRLTVL.

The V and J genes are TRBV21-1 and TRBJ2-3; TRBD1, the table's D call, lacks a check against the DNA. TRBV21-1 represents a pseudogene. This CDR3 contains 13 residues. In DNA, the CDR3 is TGTGCCAGCAGCATGGGGACAGCAGATACGCAGTATTTT. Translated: CASSMGTADTQYF.

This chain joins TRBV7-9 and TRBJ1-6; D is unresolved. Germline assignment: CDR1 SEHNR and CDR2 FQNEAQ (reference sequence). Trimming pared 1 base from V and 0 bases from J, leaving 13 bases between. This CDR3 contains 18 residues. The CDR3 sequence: CASSLVIPWSSYNSPLHF. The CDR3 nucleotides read TGTGCCAGCAGCTTAGTGATTCCCTGGAGCTCCTATAATTCACCCCTCCACTTT.

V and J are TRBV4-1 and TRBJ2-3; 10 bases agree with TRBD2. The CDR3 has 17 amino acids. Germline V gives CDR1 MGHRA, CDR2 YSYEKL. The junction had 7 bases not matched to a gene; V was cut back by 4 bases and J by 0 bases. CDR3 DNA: TGCGCCAGCAGCCCGGGACTAGCGCGGAGCAGCACAGATACGCAGTATTTT. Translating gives CASSPGLARSSTDTQYF.

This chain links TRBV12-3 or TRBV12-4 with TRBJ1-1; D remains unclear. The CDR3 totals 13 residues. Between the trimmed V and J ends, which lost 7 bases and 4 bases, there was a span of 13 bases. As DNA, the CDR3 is TGTGCCAGCAATCCAAGGCCGGGCACTGAAGCTTTCTTT. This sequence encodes CASNPRPGTEAFF.

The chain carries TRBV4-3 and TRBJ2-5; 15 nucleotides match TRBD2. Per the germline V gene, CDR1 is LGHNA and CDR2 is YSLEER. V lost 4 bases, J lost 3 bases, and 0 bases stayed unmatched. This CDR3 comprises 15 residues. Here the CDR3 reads CASSRTSGGEETQYF. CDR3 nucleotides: TGCGCCAGCAGCCGGACTAGCGGGGGGGAAGAGACCCAGTACTTC.

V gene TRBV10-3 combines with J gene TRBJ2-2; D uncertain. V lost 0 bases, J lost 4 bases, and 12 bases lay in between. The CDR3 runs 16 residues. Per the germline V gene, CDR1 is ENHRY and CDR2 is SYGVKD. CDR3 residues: CAISESVAPSTGELFF. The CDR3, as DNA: TGTGCCATCAGTGAGTCAGTAGCTCCAAGCACCGGGGAGCTGTTTTTT.

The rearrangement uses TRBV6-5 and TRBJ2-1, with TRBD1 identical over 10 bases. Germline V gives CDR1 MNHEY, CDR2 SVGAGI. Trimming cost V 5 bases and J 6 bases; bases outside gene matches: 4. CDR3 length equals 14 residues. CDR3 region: CASSLWTGGNEQFF. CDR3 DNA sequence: TGTGCCAGCAGTCTTTGGACAGGGGGCAATGAGCAGTTCTTC.

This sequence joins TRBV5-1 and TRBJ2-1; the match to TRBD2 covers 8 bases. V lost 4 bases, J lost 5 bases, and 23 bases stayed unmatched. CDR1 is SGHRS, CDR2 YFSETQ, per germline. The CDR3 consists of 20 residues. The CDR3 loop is CASSGCNGTSNMVLDNEQFF. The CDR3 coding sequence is TGCGCCAGCAGCGGCTGTAACGGGACTAGTAATATGGTTCTGGACAATGAGCAGTTCTTC.

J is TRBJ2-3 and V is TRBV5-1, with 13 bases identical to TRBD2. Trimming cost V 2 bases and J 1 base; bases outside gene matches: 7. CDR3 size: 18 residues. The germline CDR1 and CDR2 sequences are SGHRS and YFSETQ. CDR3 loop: CASSLLAGGPGGTDTQYF. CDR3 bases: TGCGCCAGCAGCTTACTAGCGGGGGGGCCGGGAGGCACAGATACGCAGTATTTT.

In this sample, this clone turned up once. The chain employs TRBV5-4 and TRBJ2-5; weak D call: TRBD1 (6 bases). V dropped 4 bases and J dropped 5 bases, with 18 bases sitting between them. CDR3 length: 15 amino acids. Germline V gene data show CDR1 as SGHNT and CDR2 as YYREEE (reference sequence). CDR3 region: CASSGALGGRETQYF. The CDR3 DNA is TGTGCCAGCAGCGGAGCGTTAGGGGGTCGGGAGACCCAGTACTTC.

In nucleotides, the CDR3 is TGTGCCAGCAGTTTAGCGGGGACCCCCCACGAGCAGTACTTC. As protein: CASSLAGTPHEQYF. V is TRBV28 and J is TRBJ2-7, with D maybe TRBD2 (6 bases). The length of the CDR3 is 14 residues. Trimming stripped 2 bases from V and 5 bases from J, with 13 bases between. Per germline, CDR1 MDHEN and CDR2 SYDVKM.

This CDR3 reads CASSYENSNQPQHF. The CDR3, as DNA: TGTGCCAGCAGTTACGAGAATAGCAATCAGCCCCAGCATTTT. The chain employs TRBV6-2 or TRBV6-3 and TRBJ1-5; D gene ambiguous. With 2 bases removed from V and 0 bases from J, the gap between germline ends came to 5 bases. The CDR3 has 14 residues. Germline V CDR1 and CDR2: MNHEY, SVGEGT.